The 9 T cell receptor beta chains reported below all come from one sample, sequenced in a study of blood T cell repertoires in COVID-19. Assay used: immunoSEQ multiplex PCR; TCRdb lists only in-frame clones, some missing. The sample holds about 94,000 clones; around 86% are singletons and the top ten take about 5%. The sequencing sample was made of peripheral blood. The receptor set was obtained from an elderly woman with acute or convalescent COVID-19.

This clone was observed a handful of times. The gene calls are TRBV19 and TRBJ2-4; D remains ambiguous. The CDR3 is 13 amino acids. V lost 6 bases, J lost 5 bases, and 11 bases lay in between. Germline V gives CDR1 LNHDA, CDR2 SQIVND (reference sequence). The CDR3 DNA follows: TGTGCCAGTAGACCGACATATGAAAACATTCAGTACTTC. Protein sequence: CASRPTYENIQYF.

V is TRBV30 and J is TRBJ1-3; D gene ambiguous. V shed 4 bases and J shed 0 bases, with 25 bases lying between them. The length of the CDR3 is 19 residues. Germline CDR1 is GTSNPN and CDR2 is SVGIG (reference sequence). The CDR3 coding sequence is TGTGCCTGGAAAATAGGCGGGCAGGCCTCACTGATCTCTGGAAACACCATATATTTT. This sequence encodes CAWKIGGQASLISGNTIYF. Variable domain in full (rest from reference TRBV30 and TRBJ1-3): SQTIHQWPATLVQPVGSPLSLECTVEGTSNPNLYWYRQAAGRGLQLLFYSVGIGQISSEVPQNLSASRPQDRQFILSSKKLLLSDSGFYLCAWKIGGQASLISGNTIYFGEGSWLTVV.

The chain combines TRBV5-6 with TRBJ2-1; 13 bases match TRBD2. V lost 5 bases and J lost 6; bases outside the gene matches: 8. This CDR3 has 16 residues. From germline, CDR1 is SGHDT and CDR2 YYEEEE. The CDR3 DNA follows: TGTGCCAGCAGTCCTTCACTAGCGGGGGGGCTCAATGAGCAGTTCTTC. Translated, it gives CASSPSLAGGLNEQFF.

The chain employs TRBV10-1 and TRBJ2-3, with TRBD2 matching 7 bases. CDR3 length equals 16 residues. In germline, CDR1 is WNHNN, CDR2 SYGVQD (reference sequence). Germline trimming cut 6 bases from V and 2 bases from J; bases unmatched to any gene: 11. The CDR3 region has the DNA TGCGCCAGCAGGGCCCACCGGCGGGAGTTCACAGATACGCAGTATTTT. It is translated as CASRAHRREFTDTQYF.

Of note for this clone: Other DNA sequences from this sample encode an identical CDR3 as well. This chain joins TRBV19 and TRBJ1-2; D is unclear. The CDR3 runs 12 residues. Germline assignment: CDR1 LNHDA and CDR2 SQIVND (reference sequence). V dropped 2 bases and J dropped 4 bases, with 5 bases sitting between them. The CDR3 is CASSISGYGYTF. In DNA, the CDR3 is TGTGCCAGTAGTATAAGCGGCTATGGCTACACCTTC.

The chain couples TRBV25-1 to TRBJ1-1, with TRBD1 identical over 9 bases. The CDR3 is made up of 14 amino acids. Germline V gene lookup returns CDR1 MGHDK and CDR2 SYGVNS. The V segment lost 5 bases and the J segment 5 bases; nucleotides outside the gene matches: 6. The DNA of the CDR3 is TGTGCCAGCAGTCCAGGGGGGACAGGGACTGAAGCTTTCTTT. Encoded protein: CASSPGGTGTEAFF.

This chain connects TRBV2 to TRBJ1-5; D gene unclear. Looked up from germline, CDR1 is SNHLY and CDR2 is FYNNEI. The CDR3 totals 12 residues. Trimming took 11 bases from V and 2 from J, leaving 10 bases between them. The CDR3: CAGGRGNQPQHF. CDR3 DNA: TGTGCCGGAGGACGGGGCAATCAGCCCCAGCATTTT.

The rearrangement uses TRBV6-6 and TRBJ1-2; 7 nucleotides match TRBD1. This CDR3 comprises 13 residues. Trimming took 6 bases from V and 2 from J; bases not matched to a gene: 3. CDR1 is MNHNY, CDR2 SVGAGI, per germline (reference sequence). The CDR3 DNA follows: TGTGCCAGCAGGGGACAGACAAACTATGGCTACACCTTC. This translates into CASRGQTNYGYTF.

The CDR3 DNA is TGTGCCAGCTCACCCCGGGACAGGGGCACAGATACGCAGTATTTT. Its protein is CASSPRDRGTDTQYF. This chain links TRBV18 with TRBJ2-3, with TRBD1 identical over 9 bases. After removal of 3 bases from V and 1 base from J, the junction contained 2 bases not matched to a gene. The CDR3 totals 15 residues. Germline CDR1 KGHSH, CDR2 LQKENI.